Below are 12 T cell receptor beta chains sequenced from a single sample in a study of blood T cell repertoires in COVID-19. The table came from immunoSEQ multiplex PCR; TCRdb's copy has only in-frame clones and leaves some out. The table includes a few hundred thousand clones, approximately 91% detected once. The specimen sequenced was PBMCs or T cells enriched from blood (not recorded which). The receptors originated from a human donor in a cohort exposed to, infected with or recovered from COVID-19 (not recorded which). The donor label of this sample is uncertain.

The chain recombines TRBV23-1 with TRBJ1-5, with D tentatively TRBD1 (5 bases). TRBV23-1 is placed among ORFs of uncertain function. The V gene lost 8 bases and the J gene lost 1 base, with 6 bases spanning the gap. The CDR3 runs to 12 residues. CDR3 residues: CASDRSNQPQHF. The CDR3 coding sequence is TGCGCCAGCGACAGAAGCAATCAGCCCCAGCATTTT.

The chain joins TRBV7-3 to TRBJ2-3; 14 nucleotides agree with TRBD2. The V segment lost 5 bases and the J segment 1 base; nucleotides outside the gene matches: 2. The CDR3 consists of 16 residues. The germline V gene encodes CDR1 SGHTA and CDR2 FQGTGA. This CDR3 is CASSTGLAGGTDTQYF. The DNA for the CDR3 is TGTGCCAGCAGCACGGGACTAGCGGGGGGCACAGATACGCAGTATTTT.

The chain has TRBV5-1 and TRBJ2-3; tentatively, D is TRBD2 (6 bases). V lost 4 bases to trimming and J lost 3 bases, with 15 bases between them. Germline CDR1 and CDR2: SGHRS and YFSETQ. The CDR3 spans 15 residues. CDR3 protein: CASSQEEGRTDTQYF. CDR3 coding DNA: TGCGCCAGCAGCCAAGAGGAGGGGAGGACAGATACGCAGTATTTT.

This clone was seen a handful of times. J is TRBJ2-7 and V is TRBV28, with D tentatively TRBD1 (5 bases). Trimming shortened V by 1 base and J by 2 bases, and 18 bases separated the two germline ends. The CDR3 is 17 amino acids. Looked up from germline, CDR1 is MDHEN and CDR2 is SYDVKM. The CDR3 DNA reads TGTGCCAGCAGTTTATATGATCCCAGGGCAACCGCCTACGAGCAGTACTTC. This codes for CASSLYDPRATAYEQYF.

CDR3 residues: CASISGPWGDGYTF. As DNA, the CDR3 is TGTGCCAGCATCTCAGGCCCTTGGGGGGATGGCTACACCTTC. The rearrangement links TRBV3-1 (or the pseudogene TRBV3-2) to TRBJ1-2, with D perhaps TRBD1 (5 bases). This CDR3 region has 14 residues. Germline V CDR1 and CDR2: LGHDT, YNNKEL (reference sequence). The ends were cut back, 7 bases at V and 6 bases at J, with 18 bases in the middle.

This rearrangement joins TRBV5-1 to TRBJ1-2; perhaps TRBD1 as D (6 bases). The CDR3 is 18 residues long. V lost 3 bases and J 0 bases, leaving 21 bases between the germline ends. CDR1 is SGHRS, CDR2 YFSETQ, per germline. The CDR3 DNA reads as TGCGCCAGCAGCTCGGGTGACAGGCTTCGGCACTCTAACTATGGCTACACCTTC. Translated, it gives CASSSGDRLRHSNYGYTF.

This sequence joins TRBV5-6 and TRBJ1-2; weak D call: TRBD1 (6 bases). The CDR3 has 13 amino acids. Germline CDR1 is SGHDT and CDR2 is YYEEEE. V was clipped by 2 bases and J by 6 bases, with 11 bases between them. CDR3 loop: CASSFGTSDGYTF. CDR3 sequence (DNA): TGTGCCAGCAGCTTCGGGACATCGGATGGCTACACCTTC.

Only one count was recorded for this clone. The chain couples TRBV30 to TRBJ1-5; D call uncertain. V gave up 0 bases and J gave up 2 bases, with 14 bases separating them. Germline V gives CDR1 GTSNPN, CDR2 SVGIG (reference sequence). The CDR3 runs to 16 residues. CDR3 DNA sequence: TGTGCCTGGAGTGTACGGGCGGGGATCGGCAATCAGCCCCAGCATTTT. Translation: CAWSVRAGIGNQPQHF.

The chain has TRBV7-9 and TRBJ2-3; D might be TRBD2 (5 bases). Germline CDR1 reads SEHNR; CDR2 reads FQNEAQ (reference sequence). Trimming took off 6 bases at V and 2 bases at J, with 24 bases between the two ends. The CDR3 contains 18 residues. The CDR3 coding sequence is TGTGCCAGCAGTGGTTTGGTGACGGGGTCTGCATTCACAGATACGCAGTATTTT. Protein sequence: CASSGLVTGSAFTDTQYF.

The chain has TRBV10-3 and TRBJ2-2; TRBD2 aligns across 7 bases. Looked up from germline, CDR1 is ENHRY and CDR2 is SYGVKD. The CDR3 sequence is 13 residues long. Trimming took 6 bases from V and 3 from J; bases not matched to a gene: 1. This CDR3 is CAIRGGDTGELFF. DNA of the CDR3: TGTGCCATCAGGGGAGGGGACACCGGGGAGCTGTTTTTT.

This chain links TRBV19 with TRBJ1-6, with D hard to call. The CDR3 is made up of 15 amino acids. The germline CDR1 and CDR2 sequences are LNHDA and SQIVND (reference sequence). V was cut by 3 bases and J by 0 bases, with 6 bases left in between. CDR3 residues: CASSIGSSYNSPLHF. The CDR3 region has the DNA TGTGCCAGTAGTATCGGGAGCTCCTATAATTCACCCCTCCACTTT.

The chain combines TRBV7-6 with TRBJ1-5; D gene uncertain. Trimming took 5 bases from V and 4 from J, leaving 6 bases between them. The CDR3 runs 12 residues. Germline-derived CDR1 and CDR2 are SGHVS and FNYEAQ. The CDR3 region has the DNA TGTGCCAGCAGCCTCGGGAATCAGCCCCAGCATTTT. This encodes CASSLGNQPQHF.